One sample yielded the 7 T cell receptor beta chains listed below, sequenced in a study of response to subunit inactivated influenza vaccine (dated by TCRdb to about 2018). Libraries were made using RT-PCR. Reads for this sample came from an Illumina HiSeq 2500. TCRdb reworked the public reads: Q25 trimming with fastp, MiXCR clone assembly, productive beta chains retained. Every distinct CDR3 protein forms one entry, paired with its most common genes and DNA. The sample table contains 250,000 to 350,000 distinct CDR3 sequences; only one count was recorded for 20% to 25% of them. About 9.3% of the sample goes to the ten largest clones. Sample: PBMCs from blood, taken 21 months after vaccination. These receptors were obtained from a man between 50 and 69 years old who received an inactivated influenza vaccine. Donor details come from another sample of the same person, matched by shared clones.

CDR3 DNA: TGTGCCAGCAGCCGCGGAGTCCAGCTCGAGCAGTACTTC. This translates into CASSRGVQLEQYF. The V gene is TRBV25-1, the J gene TRBJ2-7; D unresolved. Germline-derived CDR1 and CDR2 are MGHDK and SYGVNS. The CDR3 covers 13 residues. Deletions cut 6 bases from V and 6 bases from J, with 15 bases between.

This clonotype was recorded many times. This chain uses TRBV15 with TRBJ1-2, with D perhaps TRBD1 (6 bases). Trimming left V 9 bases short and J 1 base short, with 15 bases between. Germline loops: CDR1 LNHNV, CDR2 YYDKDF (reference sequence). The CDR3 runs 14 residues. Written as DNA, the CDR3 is TGTGCCACGCAGCAGGGGCGGGATAACTATGGCTACACCTTC. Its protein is CATQQGRDNYGYTF.

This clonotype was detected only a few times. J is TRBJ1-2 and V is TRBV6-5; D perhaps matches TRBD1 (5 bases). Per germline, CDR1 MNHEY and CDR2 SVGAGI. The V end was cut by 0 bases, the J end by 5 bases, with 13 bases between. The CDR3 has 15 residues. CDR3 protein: CASSYSTRVGYGYTF. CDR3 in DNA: TGTGCCAGCAGTTACTCGACCAGGGTGGGGTATGGCTACACCTTC.

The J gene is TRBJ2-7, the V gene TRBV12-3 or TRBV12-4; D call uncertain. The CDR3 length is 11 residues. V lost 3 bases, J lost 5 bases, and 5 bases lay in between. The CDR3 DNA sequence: TGTGCCAGCAGTTTCGCCGACGAGCAGTACTTC. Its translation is CASSFADEQYF.

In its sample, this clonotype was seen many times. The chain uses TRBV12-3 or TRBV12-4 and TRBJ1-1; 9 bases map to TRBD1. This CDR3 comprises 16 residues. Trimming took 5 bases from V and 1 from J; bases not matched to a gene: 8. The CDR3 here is CASSPSPGQGNTEAFF. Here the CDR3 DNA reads TGTGCCAGCAGTCCAAGCCCGGGACAGGGGAACACTGAAGCTTTCTTT.

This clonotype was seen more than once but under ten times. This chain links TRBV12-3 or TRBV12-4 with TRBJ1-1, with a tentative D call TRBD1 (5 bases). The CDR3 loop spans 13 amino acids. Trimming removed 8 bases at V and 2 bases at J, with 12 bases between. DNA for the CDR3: TGTGCCAGCGGATCGACAGTTAACACTGAAGCTTTCTTT. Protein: CASGSTVNTEAFF.

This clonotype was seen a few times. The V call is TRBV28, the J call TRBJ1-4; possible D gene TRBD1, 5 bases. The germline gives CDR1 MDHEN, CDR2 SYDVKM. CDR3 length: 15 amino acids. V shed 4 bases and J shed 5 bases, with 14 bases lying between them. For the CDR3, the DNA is TGTGCCAGCAGTTCAACCGGGACCCCGAATGAAAAACTGTTTTTT. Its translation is CASSSTGTPNEKLFF.